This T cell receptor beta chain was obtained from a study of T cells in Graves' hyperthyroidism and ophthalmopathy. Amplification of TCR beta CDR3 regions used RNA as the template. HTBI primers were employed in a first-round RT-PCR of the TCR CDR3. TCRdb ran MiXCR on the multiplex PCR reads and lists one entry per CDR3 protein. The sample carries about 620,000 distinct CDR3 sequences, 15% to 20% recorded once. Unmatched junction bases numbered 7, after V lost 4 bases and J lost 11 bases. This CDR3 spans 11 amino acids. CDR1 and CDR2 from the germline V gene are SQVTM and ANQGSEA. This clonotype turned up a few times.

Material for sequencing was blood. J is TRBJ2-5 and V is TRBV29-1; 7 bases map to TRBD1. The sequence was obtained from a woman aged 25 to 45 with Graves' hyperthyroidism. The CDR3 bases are TGCAGCGTTGGAAAGGGGGCGGCACAGTACTTC. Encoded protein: CSVGKGAAQYF.